These 11 T cell receptor beta chains came from one sample sequenced in a study of CD8 T cells in Susac syndrome. With random hexamers, reverse transcription was performed on about 0.5 to 1 ug of RNA. TCRdb called the immunoSEQ multiplex PCR reads again in MiXCR, with one record for every CDR3 protein. Of hundreds of thousands of distinct CDR3 sequences in the sample, approximately 94% are singletons; the top ten hold about 0.14%. Sequences were obtained from CD4+ T cells from PBMCs. Receptor source: a human donor with Susac syndrome.

This chain connects TRBV5-1 to TRBJ2-1; 7 bases are a match to TRBD2. V trimming: 4 bases; J trimming: 7 bases; junction bases outside the gene matches: 8. From germline, CDR1 is SGHRS and CDR2 YFSETQ. The CDR3 has 14 amino acids. The CDR3 DNA reads TGCGCCAGCAGCCTCCGGACTAGGCGGAATGAGCAGTTCTTC. As protein: CASSLRTRRNEQFF.

V and J are TRBV5-4 and TRBJ2-1, with 8 bases fitting TRBD2. V lost 3 bases and J lost 5; bases outside the gene matches: 10. The length of the CDR3 is 16 residues. The germline V gene has CDR1 SGHNT and CDR2 YYREEE (reference sequence). CDR3 residues: CASSWGAGGENNEQFF. CDR3 bases: TGTGCCAGCAGCTGGGGGGCGGGGGGCGAGAACAATGAGCAGTTCTTC.

This clonotype was seen only once. The chain recombines TRBV3-1 with TRBJ1-2; D ambiguous. CDR1 and CDR2 (germline): LGHDT, YNNKEL (reference sequence). V lost 2 bases to trimming and J lost 6 bases, with 10 bases between them. The CDR3 sequence is 13 residues long. The CDR3 nucleotides are TGTGCCAGCAGCCAAAGCTATTTTGATGGCTACACCTTC. It codes for CASSQSYFDGYTF.

The rearrangement joins TRBV4-2 to TRBJ1-1; maybe TRBD1 (6 bases). Germline lookup yields CDR1 LGHNA and CDR2 YNFKEQ. This CDR3 spans 17 amino acids. V dropped 4 bases and J dropped 0 bases, with 18 bases sitting between them. DNA of the CDR3: TGTGCCAGCAGCCGCCCATGGGGGCAGGTATTGAACACTGAAGCTTTCTTT. Its translation: CASSRPWGQVLNTEAFF.

CDR3 in amino acids: CASSHRAATYEQYF. In DNA, the CDR3 is TGTGCCAGCAGCCACCGGGCCGCTACTTACGAGCAGTACTTC. V usage is TRBV3-1 and J usage is TRBJ2-7; D remains unclear. The V gene lost 3 bases and the J gene lost 4 bases, with 13 bases spanning the gap. Germline V gene data show CDR1 as LGHDT and CDR2 as YNNKEL (reference sequence). The CDR3 totals 14 residues.

The chain links TRBV20-1 to TRBJ2-5; 9 bases are shared with TRBD1. After removal of 3 bases from V and 4 bases from J, the junction contained 9 bases not matched to a gene. Germline assignment: CDR1 DFQATT and CDR2 SNEGSKA (reference sequence). The CDR3 is 15 residues long. The DNA for the CDR3 is TGCAGTGCTAGGTCCCGGGACAGGGACCGAGAGACCCAGTACTTC. This sequence encodes CSARSRDRDRETQYF.

This sequence joins TRBV11-2 and TRBJ1-2; a possible D gene is TRBD1 (5 bases). Trimming removed 2 bases from V and 1 base from J, with 20 bases in between. Looked up from germline, CDR1 is SGHAT and CDR2 is FQNNGV. The CDR3 totals 18 residues. CDR3 DNA sequence: TGTGCCAGCAGCTTACAGCCCGGGACCGCCACTTTTAACTATGGCTACACCTTC. Translated, it gives CASSLQPGTATFNYGYTF.

The rearrangement joins TRBV6-2 or TRBV6-3 to TRBJ2-1, with TRBD1 identical over 7 bases. The CDR3 extends over 15 amino acids. Germline CDR1 is MNHEY and CDR2 is SVGEGT. Trimming took 2 bases from V and 4 from J; bases not matched to a gene: 5. The CDR3, as DNA: TGTGCCAGCAGTTACAGGGGGCGGATTTACAATGAGCAGTTCTTC. Amino acid sequence: CASSYRGRIYNEQFF.

The CDR3 region is CASSGRDTYEQYF. The DNA for the CDR3 is TGTGCCAGCAGCGGCCGGGACACCTACGAGCAGTACTTC. The chain recombines TRBV3-1 with TRBJ2-7, with D possibly being TRBD1 (6 bases). Germline CDR1 LGHDT, CDR2 YNNKEL (reference sequence). The CDR3 is made up of 13 amino acids. V gave up 5 bases and J gave up 2 bases, with 10 bases separating them.

V is TRBV12-3 or TRBV12-4 and J is TRBJ1-6; TRBD1 agrees at 8 bases. The CDR3 runs to 15 residues. V gave up 5 bases and J gave up 10 bases; unmatched junction bases: 10. DNA of the CDR3: TGTGCCAGCAGTATATCCCGGACAGGGCACTCACCCCTCCACTTT. Its protein product is CASSISRTGHSPLHF.

The V call is TRBV4-3, the J call TRBJ2-2; 7 nucleotides line up with TRBD1. The junction had 5 bases not matched to a gene; V was cut back by 3 bases and J by 1 base. Germline V CDR1 and CDR2: LGHNA, YSLEER. The CDR3 spans 16 residues. CDR3 bases: TGCGCCAGCAGCCACCGAAGGACAGGGAACACCGGGGAGCTGTTTTTT. Translation: CASSHRRTGNTGELFF.